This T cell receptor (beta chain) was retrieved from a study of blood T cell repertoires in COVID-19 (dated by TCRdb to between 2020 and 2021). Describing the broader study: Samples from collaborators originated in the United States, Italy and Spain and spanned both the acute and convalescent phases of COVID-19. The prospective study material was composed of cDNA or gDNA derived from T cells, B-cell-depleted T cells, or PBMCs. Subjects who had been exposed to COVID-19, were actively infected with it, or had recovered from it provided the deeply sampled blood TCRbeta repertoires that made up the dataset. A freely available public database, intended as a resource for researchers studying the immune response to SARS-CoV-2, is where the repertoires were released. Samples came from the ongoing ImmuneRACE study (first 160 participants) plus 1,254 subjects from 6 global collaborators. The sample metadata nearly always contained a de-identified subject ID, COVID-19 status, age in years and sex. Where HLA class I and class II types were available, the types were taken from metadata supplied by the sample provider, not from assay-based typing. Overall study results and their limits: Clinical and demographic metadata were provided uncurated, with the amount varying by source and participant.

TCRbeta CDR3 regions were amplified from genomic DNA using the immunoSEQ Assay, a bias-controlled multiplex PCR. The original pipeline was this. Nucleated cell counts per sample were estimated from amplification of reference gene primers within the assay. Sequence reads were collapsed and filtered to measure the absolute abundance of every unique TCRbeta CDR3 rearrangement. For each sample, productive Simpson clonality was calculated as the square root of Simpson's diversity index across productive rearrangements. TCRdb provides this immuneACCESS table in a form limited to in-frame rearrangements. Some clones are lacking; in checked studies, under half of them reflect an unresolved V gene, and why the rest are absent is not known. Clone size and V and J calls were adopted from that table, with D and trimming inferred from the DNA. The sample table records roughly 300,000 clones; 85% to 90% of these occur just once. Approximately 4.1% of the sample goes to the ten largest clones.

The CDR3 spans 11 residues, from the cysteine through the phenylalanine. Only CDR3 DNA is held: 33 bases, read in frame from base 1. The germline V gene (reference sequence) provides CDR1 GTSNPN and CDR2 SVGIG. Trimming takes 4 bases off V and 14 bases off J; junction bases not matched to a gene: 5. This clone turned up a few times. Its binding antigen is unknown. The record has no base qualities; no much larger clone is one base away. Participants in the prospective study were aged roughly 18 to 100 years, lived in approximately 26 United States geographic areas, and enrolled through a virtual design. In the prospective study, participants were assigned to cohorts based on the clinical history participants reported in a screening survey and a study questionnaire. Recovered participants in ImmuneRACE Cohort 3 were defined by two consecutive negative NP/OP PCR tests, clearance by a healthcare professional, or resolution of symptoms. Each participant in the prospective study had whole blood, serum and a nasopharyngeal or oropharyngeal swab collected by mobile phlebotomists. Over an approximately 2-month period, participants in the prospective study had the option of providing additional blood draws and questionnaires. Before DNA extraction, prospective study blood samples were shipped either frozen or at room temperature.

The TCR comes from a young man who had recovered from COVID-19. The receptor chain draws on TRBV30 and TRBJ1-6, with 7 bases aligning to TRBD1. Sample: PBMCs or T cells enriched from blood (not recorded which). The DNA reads TGTGCCTGGACAGGGGGATCCACCCTCCACTTT. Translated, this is CAWTGGSTLHF.